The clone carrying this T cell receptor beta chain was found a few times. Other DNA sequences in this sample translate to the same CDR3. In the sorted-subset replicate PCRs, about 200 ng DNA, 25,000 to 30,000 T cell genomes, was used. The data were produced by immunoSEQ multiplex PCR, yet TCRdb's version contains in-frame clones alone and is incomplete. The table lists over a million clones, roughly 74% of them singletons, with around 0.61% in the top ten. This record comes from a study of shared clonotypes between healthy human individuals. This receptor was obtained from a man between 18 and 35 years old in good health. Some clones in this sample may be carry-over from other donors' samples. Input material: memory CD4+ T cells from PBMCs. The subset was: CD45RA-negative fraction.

CDR3 DNA sequence: TGTGCCAGCAGCTTGGATAGCGGGAGTAACAATGAGCAGTTCTTC. It yields the protein CASSLDSGSNNEQFF. The chain couples TRBV5-4 to TRBJ2-1; TRBD2 matches 9 bases. CDR1 SGHNT and CDR2 YYREEE come from the germline V gene (reference sequence). The CDR3 covers 15 residues. J lost 5 bases, V lost 0 bases, and 3 bases had no gene match.